This T cell receptor (beta chain) is from a study of blood T cells in healthy people across ages. The CDR3 has 15 amino acids. Germline assignment: CDR1 MNHEY and CDR2 SVGEGT. Trimming stripped 7 bases from V and 0 bases from J, with 12 bases between. Turning to this clonotype: What it binds is not known.

Combining a sample-barcoded 5' primer with a J-beta primer mix, a second PCR ran for roughly 6 to 12 cycles. TCRdb re-analysed the 5' RACE reads in MiXCR, keeping a single row per CDR3 protein. This table has 270,000 or so distinct CDR3 sequences, around 27% appearing once. Overall study findings and caveats: Shifts in expanded clonotypes may have been confounded by donor CMV status, which was unknown. The recorded TCR beta diversity per million T cells decreased in a roughly linear manner with age.

Peripheral blood from each donor was collected in a volume of 8 to 10 milliliters. The extraction recovered at least 5.5 micrograms of total RNA per sample. The J gene is TRBJ2-2, the V gene TRBV6-2 or TRBV6-3; tentatively, D is TRBD2 (6 bases). This receptor was taken from a woman between 70 and 85 years old in good health. Sequenced: blood. The CDR3 DNA follows: TGTGCCAGCAAAAGCCCGGGGGCGAACACCGGGGAGCTGTTTTTT. Translation: CASKSPGANTGELFF.